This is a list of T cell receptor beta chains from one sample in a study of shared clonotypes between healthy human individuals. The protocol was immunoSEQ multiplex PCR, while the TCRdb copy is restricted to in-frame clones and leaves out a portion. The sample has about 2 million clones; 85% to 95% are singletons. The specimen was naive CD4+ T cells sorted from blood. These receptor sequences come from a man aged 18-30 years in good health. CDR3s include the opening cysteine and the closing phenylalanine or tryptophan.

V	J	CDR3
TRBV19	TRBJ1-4	CASSLMGGPNEKLFF
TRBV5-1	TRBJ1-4	CASSLQGGTNEKLFF
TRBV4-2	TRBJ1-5	CASSTTQGNSNQPQHF
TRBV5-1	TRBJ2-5	CASTQTSGAETQYF
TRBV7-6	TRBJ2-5	CASSPGQGETQYF
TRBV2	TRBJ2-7	CASKGGAGPYEQYF
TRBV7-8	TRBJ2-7	CASSPLGLRGREQYF
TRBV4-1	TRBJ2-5	CASSLRSGDWETQYF
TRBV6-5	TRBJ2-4	CASKKGRNLADIQYF
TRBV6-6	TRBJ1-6	CASSYSQGRRNSPLHF
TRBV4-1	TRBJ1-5	CASSQDGEYQPQHF
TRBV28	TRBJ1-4	CASSLFGAGTAEKLFF
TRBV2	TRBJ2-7	CASSAGGDYEQYF
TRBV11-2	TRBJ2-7	CASSLNEGAAYEQYF
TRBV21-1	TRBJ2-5	CASSTRRRDRGPETQYF
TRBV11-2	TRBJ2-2	CASSPEGINGELFF
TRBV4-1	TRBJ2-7	CASSHVSGGDYEQYF
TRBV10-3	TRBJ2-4	CAISESGVQYF
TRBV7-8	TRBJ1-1	CASSTRDRGTEAFF
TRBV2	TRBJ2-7	CASSEGQSIYEQYF
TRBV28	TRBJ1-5	CASSDRVQPQHF
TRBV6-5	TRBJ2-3	CASSYTRVTSTDTQYF